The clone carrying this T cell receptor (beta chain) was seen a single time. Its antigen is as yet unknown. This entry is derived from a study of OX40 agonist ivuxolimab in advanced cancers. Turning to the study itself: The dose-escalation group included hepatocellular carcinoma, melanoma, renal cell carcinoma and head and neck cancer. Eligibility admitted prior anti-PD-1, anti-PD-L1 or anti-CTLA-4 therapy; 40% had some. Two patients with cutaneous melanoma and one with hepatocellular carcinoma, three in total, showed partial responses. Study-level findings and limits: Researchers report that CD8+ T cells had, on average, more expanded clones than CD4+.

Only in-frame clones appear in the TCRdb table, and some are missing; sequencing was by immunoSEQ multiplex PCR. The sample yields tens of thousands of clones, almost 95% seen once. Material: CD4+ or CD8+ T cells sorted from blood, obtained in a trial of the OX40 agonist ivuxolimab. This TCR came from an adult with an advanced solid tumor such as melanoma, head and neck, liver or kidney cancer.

The CDR3 bases are TGTGCCACCAGCCGACGGGGGGCGAACACCGGGGAGCTGTTTTTT. It codes for CATSRRGANTGELFF. The chain uses TRBV15 and TRBJ2-2; 7 bases line up with TRBD2. Losses at the gene ends were 5 bases for V and 0 bases for J; bases not matched to a gene: 3. Germline lookup yields CDR1 LNHNV and CDR2 YYDKDF (reference sequence). This CDR3 contains 15 residues.